The clone carrying this T cell receptor (beta chain) came up many times. The antigen is unknown. TCRdb used MiXCR to reprocess the 5' RACE reads, holding one entry per CDR3 protein. The table records around 100,000 distinct CDR3 sequences, approximately 4.4% of them present only once. The germline gives CDR1 ENHRY, CDR2 SYGVKD. This CDR3 is built from 14 residues. V lost 6 bases, J lost 4 bases, and 6 bases stayed unmatched. Time point of the sample: sample taken at primary tumor resection. Untreated early-stage non-small cell lung cancer patients, around 72 in total, were the donors. Tumor, nontumor lung or frozen PBMC supplied whole RNA, sequenced without sorting. This entry comes from a study of spatial heterogeneity in lung cancer. Study-wide results and limits: Approximate estimated coverage of tumor T cells amounted to 6.5% to 8% for alpha and approximately 13% for beta chains. Intratumoral expanded alpha and beta TCR counts were found to track tumor mutation counts.

The chain uses TRBV10-3 and TRBJ1-5, with 7 positions matching TRBD1. Specimen: lung tumor tissue, collected at surgery. This TCR was recovered from a male donor with early-stage non-small cell lung cancer. CDR3 loop: CAISHDRVNQPQHF. CDR3 coding DNA: TGTGCCATCAGCCACGACAGGGTTAATCAGCCCCAGCATTTT.